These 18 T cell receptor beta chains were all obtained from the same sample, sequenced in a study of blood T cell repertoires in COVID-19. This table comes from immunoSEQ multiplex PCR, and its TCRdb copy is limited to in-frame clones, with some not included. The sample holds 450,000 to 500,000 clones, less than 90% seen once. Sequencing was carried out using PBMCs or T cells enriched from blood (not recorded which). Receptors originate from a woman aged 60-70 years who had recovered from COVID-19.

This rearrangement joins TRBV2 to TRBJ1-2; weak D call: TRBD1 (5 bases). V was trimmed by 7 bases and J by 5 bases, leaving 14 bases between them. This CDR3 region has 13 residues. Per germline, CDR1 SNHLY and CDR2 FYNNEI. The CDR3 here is CASTPIGGYGYTF. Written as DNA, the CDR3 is TGTGCCAGCACCCCGATCGGGGGTTATGGCTACACCTTC.

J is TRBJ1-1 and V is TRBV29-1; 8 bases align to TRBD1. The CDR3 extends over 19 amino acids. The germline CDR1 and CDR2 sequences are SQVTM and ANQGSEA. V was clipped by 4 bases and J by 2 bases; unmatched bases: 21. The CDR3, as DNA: TGCAGCGTTGGGCTTTTGAAATTGACAGGGGCACTTCCCAACACTGAAGCTTTCTTT. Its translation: CSVGLLKLTGALPNTEAFF.

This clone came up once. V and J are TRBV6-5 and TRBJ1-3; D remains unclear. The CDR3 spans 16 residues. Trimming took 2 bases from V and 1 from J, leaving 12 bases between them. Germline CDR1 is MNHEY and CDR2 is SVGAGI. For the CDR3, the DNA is TGTGCCAGCAGTTACCGGACTGCTGGATCTGGAAACACCATATATTTT. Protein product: CASSYRTAGSGNTIYF.

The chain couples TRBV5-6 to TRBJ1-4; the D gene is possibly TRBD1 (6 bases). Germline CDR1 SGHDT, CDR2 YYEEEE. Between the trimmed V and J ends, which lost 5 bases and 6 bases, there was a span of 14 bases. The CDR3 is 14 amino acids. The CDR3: CASSFPGQDEKLFF. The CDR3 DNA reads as TGTGCCAGCAGTTTCCCGGGACAAGATGAAAAACTGTTTTTT. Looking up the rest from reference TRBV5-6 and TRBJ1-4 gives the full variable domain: DAGVTQSPTHLIKTRGQQVTLRCSPKSGHDTVSWYQQALGQGPQFIFQYYEEEERQRGNFPDRFSGHQFPNYSSELNVNALLLGDSALYLCASSFPGQDEKLFFGSGTQLSVL.

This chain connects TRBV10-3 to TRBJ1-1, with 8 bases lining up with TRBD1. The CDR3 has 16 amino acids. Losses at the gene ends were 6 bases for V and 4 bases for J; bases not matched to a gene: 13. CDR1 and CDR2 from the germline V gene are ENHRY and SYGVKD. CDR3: CAIRAPSQGVGTEAFF. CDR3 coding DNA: TGTGCCATCAGGGCCCCTTCACAGGGGGTGGGCACTGAAGCTTTCTTT.

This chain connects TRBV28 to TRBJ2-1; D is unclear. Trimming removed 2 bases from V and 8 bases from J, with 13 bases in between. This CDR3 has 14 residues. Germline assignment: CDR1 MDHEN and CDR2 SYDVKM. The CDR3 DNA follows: TGTGCCAGCAGTTTAATGAGTCTAATCGATGAGCAGTTCTTC. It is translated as CASSLMSLIDEQFF.

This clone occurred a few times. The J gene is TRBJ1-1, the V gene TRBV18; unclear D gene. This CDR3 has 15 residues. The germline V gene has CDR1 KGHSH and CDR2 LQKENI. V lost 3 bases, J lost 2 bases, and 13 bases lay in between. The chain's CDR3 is CASSPVVAVNTEAFF. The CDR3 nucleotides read TGTGCCAGCTCACCGGTCGTGGCAGTTAACACTGAAGCTTTCTTT.

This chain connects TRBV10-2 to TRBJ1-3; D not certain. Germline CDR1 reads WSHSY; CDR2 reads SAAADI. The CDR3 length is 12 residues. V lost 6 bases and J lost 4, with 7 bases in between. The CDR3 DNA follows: TGCGCCAGCAGAAGCACGGGAAACACCATATATTTT. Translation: CASRSTGNTIYF.

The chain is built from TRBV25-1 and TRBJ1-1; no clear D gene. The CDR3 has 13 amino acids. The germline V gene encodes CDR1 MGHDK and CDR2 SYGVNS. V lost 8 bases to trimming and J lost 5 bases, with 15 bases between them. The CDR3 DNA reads TGTGCCAGCGCTGAAGGAGGTCGGACTGAAGCTTTCTTT. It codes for CASAEGGRTEAFF.

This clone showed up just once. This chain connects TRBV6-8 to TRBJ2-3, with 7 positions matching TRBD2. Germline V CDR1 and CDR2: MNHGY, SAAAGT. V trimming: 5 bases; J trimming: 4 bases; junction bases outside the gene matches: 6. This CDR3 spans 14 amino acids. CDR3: CASSRGRVADTQYF. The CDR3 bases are TGTGCCAGCAGTCGGGGGAGGGTTGCAGATACGCAGTATTTT.

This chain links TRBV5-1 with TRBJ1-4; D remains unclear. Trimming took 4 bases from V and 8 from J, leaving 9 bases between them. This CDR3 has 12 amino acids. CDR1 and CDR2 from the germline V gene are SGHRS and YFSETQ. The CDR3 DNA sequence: TGCGCCAGCAGCCAAGCGGGAGAAAAACTGTTTTTT. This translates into CASSQAGEKLFF.

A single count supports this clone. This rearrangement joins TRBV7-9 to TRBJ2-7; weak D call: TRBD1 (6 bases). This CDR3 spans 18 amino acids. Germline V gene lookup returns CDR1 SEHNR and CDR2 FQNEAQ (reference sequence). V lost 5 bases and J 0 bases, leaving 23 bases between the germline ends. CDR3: CASSLPRSQGHSSYEQYF. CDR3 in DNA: TGTGCCAGCAGCCTACCCCGTTCACAGGGCCATAGCTCCTACGAGCAGTACTTC.

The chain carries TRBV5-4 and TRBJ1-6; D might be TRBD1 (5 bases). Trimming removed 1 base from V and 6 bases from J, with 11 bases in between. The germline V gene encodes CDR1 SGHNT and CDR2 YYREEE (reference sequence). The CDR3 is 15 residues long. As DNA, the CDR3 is TGTGCCAGCAGCTTGAAGGGGCAGCTTAATTCACCCCTCCACTTT. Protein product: CASSLKGQLNSPLHF.

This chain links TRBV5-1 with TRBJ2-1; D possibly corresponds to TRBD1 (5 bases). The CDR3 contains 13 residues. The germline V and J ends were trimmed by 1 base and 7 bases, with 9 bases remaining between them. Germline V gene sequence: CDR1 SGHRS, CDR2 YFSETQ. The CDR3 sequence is CASSLTGPNEQFF. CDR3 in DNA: TGCGCCAGCAGCTTGACAGGACCAAATGAGCAGTTCTTC.

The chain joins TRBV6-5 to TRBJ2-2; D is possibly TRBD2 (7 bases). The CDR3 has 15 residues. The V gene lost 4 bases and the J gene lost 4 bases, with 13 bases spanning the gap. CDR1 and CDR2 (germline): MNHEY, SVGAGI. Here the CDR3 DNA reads TGTGCCAGCAGTTTGGGGGGGGCGGGCACCGGGGAGCTGTTTTTT. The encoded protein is CASSLGGAGTGELFF.

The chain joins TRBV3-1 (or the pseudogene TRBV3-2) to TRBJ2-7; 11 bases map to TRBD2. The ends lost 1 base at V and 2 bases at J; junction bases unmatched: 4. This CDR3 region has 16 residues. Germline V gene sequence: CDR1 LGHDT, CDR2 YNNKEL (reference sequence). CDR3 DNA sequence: TGTGCCAGCAGCCAAGGATTGGGACTAGCGGCCTACGAGCAGTACTTC. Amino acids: CASSQGLGLAAYEQYF.

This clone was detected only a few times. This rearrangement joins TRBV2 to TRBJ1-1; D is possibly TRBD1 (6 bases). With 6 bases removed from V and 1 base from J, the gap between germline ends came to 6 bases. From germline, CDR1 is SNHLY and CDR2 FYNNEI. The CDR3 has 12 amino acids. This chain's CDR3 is CASRQGNTEAFF. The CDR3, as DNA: TGTGCCAGCAGACAGGGGAACACTGAAGCTTTCTTT.

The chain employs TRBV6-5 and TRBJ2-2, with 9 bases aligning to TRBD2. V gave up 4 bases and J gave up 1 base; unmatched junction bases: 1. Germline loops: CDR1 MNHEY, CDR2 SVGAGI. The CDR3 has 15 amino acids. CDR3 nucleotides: TGTGCCAGCAGTTTAGCGGGGGAGAACACCGGGGAGCTGTTTTTT. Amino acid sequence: CASSLAGENTGELFF.